The table lists the clone carrying this TCR beta chain with a few counts. What it binds is unknown. Library preparation (for TCRbeta) was performed with unique molecular identifiers. TCRdb called the PCR reads again in MiXCR, with one record for every CDR3 protein. The sample contains some 300,000 distinct CDR3 sequences, 6% to 10% of which appear only once. CDR3 size: 15 residues. V was cut by 3 bases and J by 6 bases, with 15 bases left in between. Germline V gene sequence: CDR1 SGHAT, CDR2 FQNNGV. The data belong to a study of T-cell reconstitution after alpha-beta-depleted transplantation in children. Regarding the study as a whole: From surviving recipient T cells and thymic progenitors came the high day-60 TCRbeta diversity observed in some patients. T-cell counts and diversity at one year following transplant were attributed mainly to newly produced T cells. Several hundred graft clones that had expanded were reportedly the source of alpha-beta T cells about two months after transplant.

The sequencing here drew on peripheral blood, taken 360 days after TCRalphabeta/CD19-depleted stem cell transplant. The sequence was collected from a female patient under 10 years old who had a stem cell transplant for Fanconi anemia, so the T cells may come from the graft donor. The chain carries TRBV11-2 and TRBJ2-1; D remains unclear. Written as DNA, the CDR3 is TGTGCCAGCAGCTTGAATGATCTATCTAGCAATGAGCAGTTCTTC. This codes for CASSLNDLSSNEQFF. Full variable domain (missing parts from reference TRBV11-2 and TRBJ2-1): EAGVAQSPRYKIIEKRQSVAFWCNPISGHATLYWYQQILGQGPKLLIQFQNNGVVDDSQLPKDRFSAERLKGVDSTLKIQPAKLEDSAVYLCASSLNDLSSNEQFFGPGTRLTVL.